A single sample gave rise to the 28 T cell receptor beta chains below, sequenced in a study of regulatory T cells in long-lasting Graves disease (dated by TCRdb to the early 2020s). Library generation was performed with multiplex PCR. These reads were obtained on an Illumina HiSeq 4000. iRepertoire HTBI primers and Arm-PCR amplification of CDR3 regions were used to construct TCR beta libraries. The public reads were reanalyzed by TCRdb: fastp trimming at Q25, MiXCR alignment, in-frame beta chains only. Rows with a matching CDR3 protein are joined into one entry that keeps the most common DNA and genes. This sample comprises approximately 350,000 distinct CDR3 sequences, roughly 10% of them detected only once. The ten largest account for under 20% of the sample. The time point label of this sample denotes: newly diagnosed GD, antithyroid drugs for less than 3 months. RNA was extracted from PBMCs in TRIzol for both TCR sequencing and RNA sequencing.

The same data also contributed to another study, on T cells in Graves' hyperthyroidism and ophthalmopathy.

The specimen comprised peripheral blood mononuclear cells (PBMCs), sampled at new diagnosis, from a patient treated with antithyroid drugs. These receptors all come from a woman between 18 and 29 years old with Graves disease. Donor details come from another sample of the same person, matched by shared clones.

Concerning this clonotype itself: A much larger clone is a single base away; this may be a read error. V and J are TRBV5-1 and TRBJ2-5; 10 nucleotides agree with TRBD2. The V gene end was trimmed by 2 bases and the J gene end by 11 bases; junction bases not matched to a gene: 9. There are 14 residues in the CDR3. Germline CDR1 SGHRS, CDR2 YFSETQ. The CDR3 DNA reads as TGCGCCAGCAGCTTTGGACTAGCGGTCTATGAGCAGTACTTC. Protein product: CASSFGLAVYEQYF.

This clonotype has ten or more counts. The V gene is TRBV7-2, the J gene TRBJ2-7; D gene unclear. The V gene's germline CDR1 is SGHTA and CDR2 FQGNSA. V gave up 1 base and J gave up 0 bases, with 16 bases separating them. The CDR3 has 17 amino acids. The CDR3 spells CASSLGWTGHISYEQYF. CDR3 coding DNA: TGTGCCAGCAGCTTAGGGTGGACGGGTCATATCTCCTACGAGCAGTACTTC.

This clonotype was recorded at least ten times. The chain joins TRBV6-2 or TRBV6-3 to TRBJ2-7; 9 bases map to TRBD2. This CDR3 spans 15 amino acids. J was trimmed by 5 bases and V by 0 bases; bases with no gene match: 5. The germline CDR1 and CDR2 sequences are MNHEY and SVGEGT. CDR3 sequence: CASSYSGSGRDEQYF. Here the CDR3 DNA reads TGTGCCAGCAGTTACTCTGGTAGCGGGAGAGACGAGCAGTACTTC.

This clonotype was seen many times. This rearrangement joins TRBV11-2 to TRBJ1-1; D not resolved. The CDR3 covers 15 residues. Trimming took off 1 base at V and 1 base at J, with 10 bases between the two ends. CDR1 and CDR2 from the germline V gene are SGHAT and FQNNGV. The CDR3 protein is CASSLGRFPNTEAFF. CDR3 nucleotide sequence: TGTGCCAGCAGCTTAGGGCGGTTCCCGAACACTGAAGCTTTCTTT.

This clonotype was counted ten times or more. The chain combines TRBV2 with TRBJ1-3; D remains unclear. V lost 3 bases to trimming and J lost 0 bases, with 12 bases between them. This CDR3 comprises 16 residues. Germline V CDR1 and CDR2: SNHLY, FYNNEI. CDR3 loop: CASSESDFHSGNTIYF. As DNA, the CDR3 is TGTGCCAGCAGTGAGTCGGACTTCCACTCTGGAAACACCATATATTTT.

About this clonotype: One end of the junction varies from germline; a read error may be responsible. Here the CDR3 reads CASSLYRGHTYEQYF. For the CDR3, the DNA is TGCGCCAGTAGCTTATACAGGGGGCACACGTACGAGCAGTACTTC. The gene calls are TRBV5-1 and TRBJ2-7; 9 positions match TRBD1. Germline CDR1 is SGHRS and CDR2 is YFSETQ. CDR3 size: 15 residues.

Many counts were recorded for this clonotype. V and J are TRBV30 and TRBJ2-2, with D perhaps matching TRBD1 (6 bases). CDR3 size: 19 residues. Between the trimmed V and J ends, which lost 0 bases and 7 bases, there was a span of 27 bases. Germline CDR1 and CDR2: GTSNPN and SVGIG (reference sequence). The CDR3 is CAWSVGNQIGTMLIGELFF. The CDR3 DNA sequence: TGTGCCTGGAGTGTCGGCAACCAAATCGGGACAATGTTAATCGGGGAGCTGTTTTTT.

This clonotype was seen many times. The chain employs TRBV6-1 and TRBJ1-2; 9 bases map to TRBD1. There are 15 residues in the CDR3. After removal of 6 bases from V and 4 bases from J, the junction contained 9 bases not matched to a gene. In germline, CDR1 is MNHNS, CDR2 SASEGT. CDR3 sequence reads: CASRPWTGEFYGYTF. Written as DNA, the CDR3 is TGTGCCAGCAGACCTTGGACAGGGGAGTTCTATGGCTACACCTTC.

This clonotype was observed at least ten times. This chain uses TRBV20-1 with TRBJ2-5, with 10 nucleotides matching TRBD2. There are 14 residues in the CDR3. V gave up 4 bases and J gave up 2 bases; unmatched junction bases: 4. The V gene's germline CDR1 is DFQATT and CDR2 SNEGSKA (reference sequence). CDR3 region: CSANLAGEQETQYF. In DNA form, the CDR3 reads TGCAGTGCTAACCTAGCGGGGGAACAAGAGACCCAGTACTTC.

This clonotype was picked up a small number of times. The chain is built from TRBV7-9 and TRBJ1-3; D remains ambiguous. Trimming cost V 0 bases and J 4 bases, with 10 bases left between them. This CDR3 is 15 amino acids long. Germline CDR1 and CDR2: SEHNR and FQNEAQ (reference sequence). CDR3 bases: TGTGCCAGCAGCTTAGCAGACCGACGCGGAAACACCATATATTTT. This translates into CASSLADRRGNTIYF.

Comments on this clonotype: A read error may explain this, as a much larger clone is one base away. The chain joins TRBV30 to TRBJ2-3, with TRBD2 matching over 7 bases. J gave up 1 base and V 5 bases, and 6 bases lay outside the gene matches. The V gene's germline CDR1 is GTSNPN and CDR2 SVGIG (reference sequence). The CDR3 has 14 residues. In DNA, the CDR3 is TGTGCCTGGGAGACTAGCAGGGGCACAGATACGCAGTATTTT. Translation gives CAWETSRGTDTQYF.

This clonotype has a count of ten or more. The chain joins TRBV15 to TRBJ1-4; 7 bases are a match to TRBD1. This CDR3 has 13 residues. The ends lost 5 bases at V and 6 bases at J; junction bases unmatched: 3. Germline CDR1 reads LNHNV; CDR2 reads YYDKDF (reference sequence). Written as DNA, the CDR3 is TGTGCCACCAGCGGCGGGACAGATGAAAAACTGTTTTTT. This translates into CATSGGTDEKLFF.

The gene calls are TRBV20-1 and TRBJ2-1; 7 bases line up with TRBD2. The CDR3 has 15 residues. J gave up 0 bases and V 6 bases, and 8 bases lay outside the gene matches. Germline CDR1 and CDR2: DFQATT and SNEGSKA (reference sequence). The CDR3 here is CSAWGGVSSYNEQFF. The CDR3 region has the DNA TGCAGTGCGTGGGGAGGGGTCAGCTCCTACAATGAGCAGTTCTTC.

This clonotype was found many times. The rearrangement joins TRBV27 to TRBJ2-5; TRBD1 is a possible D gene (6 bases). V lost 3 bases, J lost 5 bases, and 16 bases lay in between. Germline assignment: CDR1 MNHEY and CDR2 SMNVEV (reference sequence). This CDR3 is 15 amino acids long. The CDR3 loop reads CASSFFQGLRETQYF. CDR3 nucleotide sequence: TGTGCCAGCAGTTTTTTTCAGGGGCTAAGGGAGACCCAGTACTTC.

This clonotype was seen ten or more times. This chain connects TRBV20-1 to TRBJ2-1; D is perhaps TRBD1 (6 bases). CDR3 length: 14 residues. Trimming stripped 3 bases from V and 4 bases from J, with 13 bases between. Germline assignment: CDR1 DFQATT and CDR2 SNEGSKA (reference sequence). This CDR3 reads CSASEQGWYNEQFF. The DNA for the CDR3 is TGCAGTGCTAGCGAACAGGGCTGGTACAATGAGCAGTTCTTC.

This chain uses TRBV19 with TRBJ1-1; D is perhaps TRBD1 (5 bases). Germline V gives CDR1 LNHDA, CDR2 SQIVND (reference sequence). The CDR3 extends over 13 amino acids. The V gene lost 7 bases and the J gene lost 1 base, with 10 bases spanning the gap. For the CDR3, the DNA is TGTGCCAGTAAGGGACCTCCGAACACTGAAGCTTTCTTT. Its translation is CASKGPPNTEAFF.

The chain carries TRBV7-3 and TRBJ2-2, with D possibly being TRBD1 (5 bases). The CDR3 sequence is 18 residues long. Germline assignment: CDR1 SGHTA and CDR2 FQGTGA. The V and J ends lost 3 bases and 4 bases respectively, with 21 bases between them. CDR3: CASSLAISDTLSTGELFF. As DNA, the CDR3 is TGTGCCAGCAGCTTGGCAATCTCGGACACTCTAAGCACCGGGGAGCTGTTTTTT.

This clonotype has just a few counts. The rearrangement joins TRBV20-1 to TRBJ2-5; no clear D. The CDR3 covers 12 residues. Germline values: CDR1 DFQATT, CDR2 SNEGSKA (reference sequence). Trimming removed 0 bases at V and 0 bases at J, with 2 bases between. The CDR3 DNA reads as TGCAGTGCTAGAGACGACCAAGAGACCCAGTACTTC. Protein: CSARDDQETQYF.

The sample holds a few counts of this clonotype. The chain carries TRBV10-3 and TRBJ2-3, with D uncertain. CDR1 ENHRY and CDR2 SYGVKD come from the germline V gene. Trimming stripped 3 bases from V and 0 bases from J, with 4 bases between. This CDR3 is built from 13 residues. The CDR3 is CAISDESTDTQYF. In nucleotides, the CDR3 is TGTGCCATCAGTGATGAGAGCACAGATACGCAGTATTTT.

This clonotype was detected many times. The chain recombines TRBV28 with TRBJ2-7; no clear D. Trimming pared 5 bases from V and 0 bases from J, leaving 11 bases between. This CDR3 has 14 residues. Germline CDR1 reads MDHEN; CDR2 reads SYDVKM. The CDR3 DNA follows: TGTGCCAGCAGTATACAGTTCTCCTCCTACGAGCAGTACTTC. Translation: CASSIQFSSYEQYF.

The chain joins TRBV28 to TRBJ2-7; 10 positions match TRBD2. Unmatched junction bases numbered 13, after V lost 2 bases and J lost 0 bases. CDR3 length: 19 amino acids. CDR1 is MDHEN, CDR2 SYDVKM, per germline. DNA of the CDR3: TGTGCCAGCAGTTTAGCGGCTAGCGGGAGAAAGGACAGCTCCTACGAGCAGTACTTC. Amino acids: CASSLAASGRKDSSYEQYF.

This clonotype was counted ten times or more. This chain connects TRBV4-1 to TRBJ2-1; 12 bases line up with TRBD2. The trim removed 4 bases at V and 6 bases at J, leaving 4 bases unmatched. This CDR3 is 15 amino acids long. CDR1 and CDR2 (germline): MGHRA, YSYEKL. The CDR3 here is CASSRTSGTSNEQFF. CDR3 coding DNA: TGCGCCAGCAGCCGGACTAGCGGGACGAGCAATGAGCAGTTCTTC.

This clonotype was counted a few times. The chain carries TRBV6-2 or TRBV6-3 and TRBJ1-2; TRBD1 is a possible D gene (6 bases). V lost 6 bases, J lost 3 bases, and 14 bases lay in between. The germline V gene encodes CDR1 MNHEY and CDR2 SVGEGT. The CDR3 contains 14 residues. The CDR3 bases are TGTGCCAGCAGGATGACAGGCCGCGACTATGGCTACACCTTC. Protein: CASRMTGRDYGYTF.

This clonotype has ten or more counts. The CDR3 loop reads CASSLNTGTLPGYTF. DNA of the CDR3: TGTGCCAGCAGTTTAAATACGGGGACTCTGCCGGGCTACACCTTC. The chain has TRBV12-3 or TRBV12-4 and TRBJ1-2, with D perhaps TRBD1 (5 bases). V was trimmed by 2 bases and J by 8 bases, leaving 18 bases between them. This CDR3 contains 15 residues.

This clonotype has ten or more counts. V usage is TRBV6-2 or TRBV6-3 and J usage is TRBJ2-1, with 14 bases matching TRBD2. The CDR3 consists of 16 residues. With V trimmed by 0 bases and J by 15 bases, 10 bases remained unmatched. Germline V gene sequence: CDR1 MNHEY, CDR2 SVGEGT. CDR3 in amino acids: CASSYSATSGRAYPFF. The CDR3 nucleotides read TGTGCCAGCAGTTACTCCGCGACTAGCGGGAGGGCTTATCCGTTCTTC.

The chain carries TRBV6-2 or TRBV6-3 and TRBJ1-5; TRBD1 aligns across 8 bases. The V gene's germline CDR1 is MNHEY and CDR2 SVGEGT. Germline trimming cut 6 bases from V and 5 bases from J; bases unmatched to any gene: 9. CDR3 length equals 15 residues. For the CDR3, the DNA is TGTGCCAGCAGCTACCGTGGACAGGGCGATCAGCCCCAGCATTTT. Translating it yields CASSYRGQGDQPQHF.

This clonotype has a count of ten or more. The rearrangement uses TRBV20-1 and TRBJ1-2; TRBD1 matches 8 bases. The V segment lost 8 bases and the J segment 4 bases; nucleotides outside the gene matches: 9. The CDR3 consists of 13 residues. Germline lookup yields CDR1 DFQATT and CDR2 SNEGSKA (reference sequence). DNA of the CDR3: TGCAGTCCCTCGGAGGACAGGGCCTATGGCTACACCTTC. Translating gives CSPSEDRAYGYTF.

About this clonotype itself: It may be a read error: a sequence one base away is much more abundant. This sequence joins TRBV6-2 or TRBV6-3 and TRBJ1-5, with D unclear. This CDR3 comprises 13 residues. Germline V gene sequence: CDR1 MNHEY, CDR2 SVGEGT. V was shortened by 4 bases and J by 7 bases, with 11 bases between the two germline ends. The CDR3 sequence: CASSCWDGQPQHF. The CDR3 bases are TGTGCCAGCAGTTGTTGGGATGGCCAGCCCCAGCATTTT.